These T cell receptor beta chains were read from a single sample in a study of cytomegalovirus exposure and HLA in healthy donors. Clones were sequenced by immunoSEQ multiplex PCR, and TCRdb holds only the in-frame ones, with some missing. The data contain 90,000 to 130,000 clones, roughly 90% of them seen just once; the ten biggest clones take up under 2%. The material sequenced was PBMCs. These receptors originate from a woman between 18 and 29 years old in good health and CMV-seronegative. CDR3s include the opening cysteine and the closing phenylalanine or tryptophan. D genes are given only for firm matches. Clone size is not always given. Where it is, it says once, few, many or a class for expanded clones.

TRBV28	once	TRBD2	TRBJ2-7	TGTGCCAGCAGTCCCCACGGGGTAGCGGGAGGTCTTGTCAAGTCCTACGAGCAGTACTTC	CASSPHGVAGGLVKSYEQYF
TRBV7-6	.	TRBD1	TRBJ2-5	TGTGCCAGCAGCTTAGCAGGGGGCGATTTTCAAGAGACCCAGTACTTC	CASSLAGGDFQETQYF
TRBV7-2	.	.	TRBJ1-1	TGTGCCAGCAGCAACCTAGGGGGGAACACTGAAGCTTTCTTT	CASSNLGGNTEAFF
TRBV7-9	.	.	TRBJ1-1	TGTGCCAGCAGCTTAAGAGACACTGAAGCTTTCTTT	CASSLRDTEAFF
TRBV6-5	once	.	TRBJ2-7	TGTGCCAGCAGTCCAACATACGACACCTACGAGCAGTACTTC	CASSPTYDTYEQYF
TRBV7-2	.	.	TRBJ2-1	TGTGCCAGCAGCCCGGCGGCCAATGAGCAGTTCTTC	CASSPAANEQFF
TRBV28	.	.	TRBJ2-7	TGTGCCAGCATCCCCCCGGGGGGCCACGAGCAGTACTTC	CASIPPGGHEQYF
TRBV4-3	.	.	TRBJ2-3	TGCGCCAGCAGCCAAGGAAGAAGTCTAGCGCGAGGAGATACGCAGTATTTT	CASSQGRSLARGDTQYF
TRBV12-5	.	TRBD1	TRBJ2-1	TGTGCTAGTGGTTTTGTATCCGGGACAGCCTCCAATGAGCAGTTCTTC	CASGFVSGTASNEQFF
TRBV7-9	.	TRBD1	TRBJ1-6	TGTGCCAGCAGCTTAGGGGACAGGGACAATTCACCCCTCCACTTT	CASSLGDRDNSPLHF
TRBV7-7	.	.	TRBJ2-2	TGTGCTAGCAGCTTAGCGAGAGTGGGGCAGAAATTAAACACCGGGGAGCTGTTTTTT	CASSLARVGQKLNTGELFF
TRBV7-2	.	.	TRBJ2-7	TGTGCCAGCAGCTTAGCGGCAGTCTACGAGCAGTACTTC	CASSLAAVYEQYF
TRBV6-1	.	.	TRBJ2-3	TGTGCCAGCAGTGAACTCCCAGGGAGGGATACGCAGTATTTT	CASSELPGRDTQYF
TRBV9	.	TRBD1	TRBJ2-1	TGTGCCAGCAGCGACCGGACAGGGGGCGGTGAGCAGTTCTTC	CASSDRTGGGEQFF
TRBV7-2	.	TRBD1	TRBJ1-2	TGTGCCAGCAGCTTAGCCACAGGGGACCATGGCTACACCTTC	CASSLATGDHGYTF
TRBV15	.	TRBD1	TRBJ2-1	TGTGCCACCAGCGGATTGTCTATACAGGGGGGGCAGTTCTTC	CATSGLSIQGGQFF
TRBV7-7	.	.	TRBJ2-1	TGTGCTAGCAGCCCCACCCGCGGGAAAGAGCAGTTCTTC	CASSPTRGKEQFF
TRBV10-1	.	.	TRBJ2-3	TGCGCCAGCAGTGTTGGGGGGTTTAGCACAGATACGCAGTATTTT	CASSVGGFSTDTQYF
TRBV30	once	TRBD1	TRBJ1-2	TGTGCCTGGACCGGAATCGGACAGGGGGTCTATGGCTACACCTTC	CAWTGIGQGVYGYTF
TRBV27	.	.	TRBJ2-7	TGTGCCAGCAGTTTACTACCTCGGGATCCCCAAGAGCAGTACTTC	CASSLLPRDPQEQYF
TRBV4-1	.	TRBD2	TRBJ2-2	TGCGCCAGCAGCCCCTCGGGACTAGCGGGGGGCCCCACCGGGGAGCTGTTTTTT	CASSPSGLAGGPTGELFF
TRBV6-4	.	.	TRBJ1-2	TGTGCCAGCAGTGACGAGGGCAGGGGAGACTACACCTTC	CASSDEGRGDYTF
TRBV11-1	.	.	TRBJ2-7	TGTGCCAGCAGCTTAGGGGCACGCGAGCAGTACTTC	CASSLGAREQYF
TRBV5-4	.	.	TRBJ1-2	TGTGCCAGCAGCCAAGGAGTGTATGGCTACACCTTC	CASSQGVYGYTF
TRBV5-6	.	TRBD2	TRBJ2-7	TGTGCCAGCAGTCGGACTAGCGGGAGGGCCTACGAGCAGTACTTC	CASSRTSGRAYEQYF
TRBV2	.	TRBD1	TRBJ2-6	TGTGCCAGTACCCGTTACAGGGGGTCTGGGGCCAACGTCCTGACTTTC	CASTRYRGSGANVLTF
TRBV19	.	TRBD2	TRBJ2-4	TGTGCCAGTCACCAGACTAGCGGGGGAGGGCACATTCAGTACTTC	CASHQTSGGGHIQYF